This TCR beta chain was obtained from a study of OX40 agonist ivuxolimab in advanced cancers. Clones were read by immunoSEQ multiplex PCR, and TCRdb kept only the in-frame ones, dropping some. The sample has about 120,000 clones, 80% to 90% seen once. Germline CDR1 is SGDLS and CDR2 is YYNGEE. Deletions cut 3 bases from V and 0 bases from J, with 12 bases between. The CDR3 totals 15 residues. The sample was CD4+ or CD8+ T cells sorted from blood, taken in a trial of the OX40 agonist ivuxolimab. The sequence was obtained from an adult with an advanced solid tumor such as melanoma, head and neck, liver or kidney cancer. The chain joins TRBV9 to TRBJ1-2, with a possible D match to TRBD1 (5 bases). In nucleotides, the CDR3 is TGTGCCAGCAGCGCGACAGCGATCACTAACTATGGCTACACCTTC. It is translated as CASSATAITNYGYTF.